These 27 T cell receptor beta chains were sequenced from one sample in a study of lymphopenia after photon versus proton radiotherapy. Assay: immunoSEQ multiplex PCR; the TCRdb copy retains only in-frame clones and omits some. The data show roughly 35,000 clones, over 75% seen once. The input for sequencing was peripheral blood, taken from a patient treated with photon-based radiotherapy. These receptors originate from a man in his fifties with gastric cancer.

The chain's CDR3 is CASSRLAGGRTGELFF. As DNA, the CDR3 is TGTGCCAGCAGCCGATTAGCGGGAGGGAGGACCGGGGAGCTGTTTTTT. V and J are TRBV11-2 and TRBJ2-2, with 11 bases fitting TRBD2. The CDR3 totals 16 residues. The V gene's germline CDR1 is SGHAT and CDR2 FQNNGV. J gave up 5 bases and V 5 bases, and 7 bases lay outside the gene matches.

The chain carries TRBV18 and TRBJ2-3; unclear D gene. Germline V gives CDR1 KGHSH, CDR2 LQKENI. Between the trimmed V and J ends, which lost 0 bases and 2 bases, there was a span of 9 bases. The CDR3 sequence is 15 residues long. The CDR3 nucleotides are TGTGCCAGCTCACCACCGGCCAGCGCCACAGATACGCAGTATTTT. Its protein is CASSPPASATDTQYF. Full variable domain (missing parts from reference TRBV18 and TRBJ2-3): NAGVMQNPRHLVRRRGQEARLRCSPMKGHSHVYWYRQLPEEGLKFMVYLQKENIIDESGMPKERFSAEFPKEGPSILRIQQVVRGDSAAYFCASSPPASATDTQYFGPGTRLTVL.

The chain combines TRBV5-4 with TRBJ2-1; no firm D call. This CDR3 spans 13 amino acids. From germline, CDR1 is SGHNT and CDR2 YYREEE (reference sequence). Trimming cost V 5 bases and J 5 bases, with 11 bases left between them. The CDR3 here is CASRGQNHNEQFF. The CDR3 DNA sequence: TGTGCCAGCAGGGGTCAGAACCACAATGAGCAGTTCTTC.

The chain has TRBV2 and TRBJ2-5; perhaps TRBD1 as D (6 bases). V was trimmed by 6 bases and J by 5 bases, leaving 13 bases between them. CDR3 size: 13 residues. CDR1 and CDR2 (germline): SNHLY, FYNNEI. DNA for the CDR3: TGTGCCAGCAGGGGACACGGAACGGAGACCCAGTACTTC. It codes for CASRGHGTETQYF.

This chain connects TRBV28 to TRBJ1-5, with D possibly TRBD1 on 5 matching bases. This CDR3 has 17 residues. The germline CDR1 and CDR2 sequences are MDHEN and SYDVKM. The germline V and J ends were trimmed by 2 bases and 1 base, with 15 bases remaining between them. CDR3 DNA sequence: TGTGCCAGCAGTTTAAACCCCGGGGGAGGGAGCAATCAGCCCCAGCATTTT. It is translated as CASSLNPGGGSNQPQHF. The full variable domain, rest sourced from reference TRBV28 and TRBJ1-5, is DVKVTQSSRYLVKRTGEKVFLECVQDMDHENMFWYRQDPGLGLRLIYFSYDVKMKEKGDIPEGYSVSREKKERFSLILESASTNQTSMYLCASSLNPGGGSNQPQHFGDGTRLSIL.

The chain has TRBV5-1 and TRBJ2-7, with TRBD1 matching 9 bases. The J segment lost 3 bases and the V segment lost 0 bases, leaving 4 bases of the junction unmatched. The CDR3 runs to 15 residues. Per germline, CDR1 SGHRS and CDR2 YFSETQ. CDR3 amino acids: CASSLDGTGIYEQYF. CDR3 DNA: TGCGCCAGCAGCTTGGATGGGACAGGGATCTACGAGCAGTACTTC.

The rearrangement uses TRBV7-7 and TRBJ2-2; D unclear. The CDR3 has 14 amino acids. Germline V gives CDR1 SSHAT, CDR2 FNYEAQ (reference sequence). The V and J ends lost 1 base and 6 bases respectively, with 9 bases between them. The CDR3: CASSLDSVAGELFF. CDR3 DNA sequence: TGTGCCAGCAGCTTAGACAGCGTGGCCGGGGAGCTGTTTTTT.

This chain connects TRBV9 to TRBJ2-1, with 10 bases aligning to TRBD2. J was trimmed by 5 bases and V by 3 bases; bases with no gene match: 5. The CDR3 loop spans 15 amino acids. CDR1 is SGDLS and CDR2 is YYNGEE in the germline V gene. DNA of the CDR3: TGTGCCAGCAGCGCCACTAGCGGGGTTGACAATGAGCAGTTCTTC. Encoded protein: CASSATSGVDNEQFF.

The rearrangement joins TRBV4-1 to TRBJ1-1; D gene uncertain. The germline V gene has CDR1 MGHRA and CDR2 YSYEKL. CDR3 length: 14 amino acids. Trimming pared 2 bases from V and 3 bases from J, leaving 10 bases between. CDR3 in amino acids: CASSQSGGYTEAFF. The CDR3 DNA sequence: TGCGCCAGCAGCCAATCCGGAGGATACACTGAAGCTTTCTTT.

The CDR3 nucleotides are TGTGCCAGCAGCTACAGGGGAAACTATGGCTACACCTTC. It encodes CASSYRGNYGYTF. This chain joins TRBV7-9 and TRBJ1-2; 7 positions agree with TRBD1. The CDR3 runs to 13 residues. Germline CDR1 and CDR2: SEHNR and FQNEAQ (reference sequence). J lost 2 bases, V lost 4 bases, and 1 base had no gene match.

This clone came up once. V usage is TRBV4-3 and J usage is TRBJ2-1; 11 nucleotides line up with TRBD2. The ends lost 1 base at V and 5 bases at J; junction bases unmatched: 1. The CDR3 totals 15 residues. Per germline, CDR1 LGHNA and CDR2 YSLEER. The CDR3 DNA sequence: TGCGCCAGCAGCCAAGTAGCGGGAGGGGACAATGAGCAGTTCTTC. It encodes CASSQVAGGDNEQFF.

V usage is TRBV11-2 and J usage is TRBJ2-1, with TRBD1 as a possible D gene (6 bases). Trimming removed 4 bases from V and 6 bases from J, with 10 bases in between. Germline assignment: CDR1 SGHAT and CDR2 FQNNGV. The CDR3 spans 13 residues. The CDR3 loop reads CASSYSDSNEQFF. CDR3 bases: TGTGCCAGCAGCTACTCGGACAGCAATGAGCAGTTCTTC.

The rearrangement joins TRBV11-2 to TRBJ2-7; 10 bases map to TRBD1. Trimming removed 4 bases from V and 0 bases from J; junction bases left unmatched: 0. Germline V gene lookup returns CDR1 SGHAT and CDR2 FQNNGV. The CDR3 runs 14 residues. CDR3 amino acids: CASSWDRGSYEQYF. The DNA of the CDR3 is TGTGCCAGCAGCTGGGACAGGGGCTCCTACGAGCAGTACTTC.

The chain has TRBV6-5 and TRBJ2-7, with D perhaps matching TRBD1 (5 bases). Trimming took off 2 bases at V and 2 bases at J, with 10 bases between the two ends. Per germline, CDR1 MNHEY and CDR2 SVGAGI. The CDR3 sequence is 14 residues long. For the CDR3, the DNA is TGTGCCAGCAGTTACGGCAGGGTAACCTACGAGCAGTACTTC. Amino acids: CASSYGRVTYEQYF.

The V and J genes are TRBV7-9 and TRBJ2-2; D is ambiguous. The CDR3 totals 14 residues. Per germline, CDR1 SEHNR and CDR2 FQNEAQ (reference sequence). Trimming pared 2 bases from V and 6 bases from J, leaving 10 bases between. The DNA for the CDR3 is TGTGCCAGCAGCTTAACCGCCCCGGCCGGGGAGCTGTTTTTT. It translates to CASSLTAPAGELFF.

This chain connects TRBV28 to TRBJ2-2; 9 nucleotides line up with TRBD1. The V and J ends lost 6 bases and 4 bases, in that order; junction bases with no gene match: 6. Looked up from germline, CDR1 is MDHEN and CDR2 is SYDVKM. The CDR3 is 15 residues long. This CDR3 reads CASRSGTGFTGELFF. In nucleotides, the CDR3 is TGTGCCAGCAGATCCGGGACAGGGTTCACCGGGGAGCTGTTTTTT.

This clone appeared a few times. This chain joins TRBV7-9 and TRBJ2-1, with D possibly matching TRBD2 (6 bases). This CDR3 is 14 amino acids long. The ends were cut back, 4 bases at V and 3 bases at J, with 10 bases in the middle. Germline values: CDR1 SEHNR, CDR2 FQNEAQ (reference sequence). The CDR3 spells CASSWGTHYNEQFF. The CDR3 coding sequence is TGTGCCAGCAGCTGGGGGACTCACTACAATGAGCAGTTCTTC.

The chain joins TRBV9 to TRBJ1-1; D is ambiguous. Germline CDR1 and CDR2: SGDLS and YYNGEE. Trimming shortened V by 0 bases and J by 3 bases, and 9 bases separated the two germline ends. CDR3 size: 14 residues. The CDR3 DNA sequence: TGTGCCAGCAGCGTAGGAAATGCTTACACTGAAGCTTTCTTT. This encodes CASSVGNAYTEAFF.

This clone was seen only once. The chain uses TRBV7-2 and TRBJ2-1, with D possibly TRBD1 on 6 matching bases. V gave up 5 bases and J gave up 6 bases, with 17 bases separating them. CDR1 is SGHTA, CDR2 FQGNSA, per germline. The length of the CDR3 is 15 residues. CDR3: CASSKIRGGFNEQFF. The CDR3 DNA sequence: TGTGCCAGCAGCAAAATCAGGGGCGGGTTCAATGAGCAGTTCTTC.

CDR3 sequence (DNA): TGTGCCTGGAGTGCCCTGGACAGGGGGCATGGCTACACCTTC. Its translation is CAWSALDRGHGYTF. The V call is TRBV30, the J call TRBJ1-2; 11 bases align to TRBD1. The CDR3 is made up of 14 amino acids. Germline V gene data show CDR1 as GTSNPN and CDR2 as SVGIG (reference sequence). The trim removed 1 base at V and 6 bases at J, leaving 4 bases unmatched.

The chain is built from TRBV7-9 and TRBJ2-2; the D gene is possibly TRBD1 (6 bases). Germline CDR1 reads SEHNR; CDR2 reads FQNEAQ (reference sequence). V lost 6 bases, J lost 4 bases, and 15 bases lay in between. The CDR3 has 15 residues. CDR3 in amino acids: CASSAGDGTTGELFF. The DNA of the CDR3 is TGTGCCAGCAGTGCAGGGGACGGAACCACCGGGGAGCTGTTTTTT.

The V call is TRBV18, the J call TRBJ1-5, with a tentative D call TRBD1 (5 bases). Deletions cut 0 bases from V and 5 bases from J, with 14 bases between. The germline CDR1 and CDR2 sequences are KGHSH and LQKENI. This CDR3 region has 16 residues. CDR3 sequence reads: CASSPPGGGRDQPQHF. The CDR3 DNA reads TGTGCCAGCTCACCACCCGGGGGAGGGCGCGATCAGCCCCAGCATTTT.

This chain links TRBV10-3 with TRBJ1-1; 7 bases line up with TRBD1. Losses at the gene ends were 4 bases for V and 6 bases for J; bases not matched to a gene: 8. This CDR3 comprises 14 residues. Germline values: CDR1 ENHRY, CDR2 SYGVKD. Here the CDR3 reads CAISGGQPFAEAFF. CDR3 nucleotide sequence: TGTGCCATCAGTGGGGGACAGCCTTTCGCTGAAGCTTTCTTT.

The chain joins TRBV6-5 to TRBJ2-7; 7 bases align to TRBD1. The CDR3 is 16 amino acids. The ends lost 0 bases at V and 2 bases at J; junction bases unmatched: 7. Germline assignment: CDR1 MNHEY and CDR2 SVGAGI. The CDR3 reads CASSYSGGRAPYEQYF. In DNA form, the CDR3 reads TGTGCCAGCAGTTACTCAGGGGGCAGAGCGCCCTACGAGCAGTACTTC.

Here the CDR3 reads CASSDTTYEQYF. CDR3 sequence (DNA): TGTGCCAGTTCCGATACCACCTACGAGCAGTACTTC. The rearrangement joins TRBV5-6 to TRBJ2-7; D is unresolved. V gave up 8 bases and J gave up 2 bases, with 11 bases separating them. This CDR3 spans 12 amino acids. CDR1 SGHDT and CDR2 YYEEEE come from the germline V gene.

This clone showed up just once. V is TRBV19 and J is TRBJ1-1; D is uncertain. The CDR3 spans 13 residues. CDR1 is LNHDA, CDR2 SQIVND, per germline (reference sequence). Trimming pared 6 bases from V and 7 bases from J, leaving 15 bases between. CDR3 bases: TGTGCCAGTAGCGCTCGACGGACCGTTGAAGCTTTCTTT. Protein: CASSARRTVEAFF.

The rearrangement links TRBV4-2 to TRBJ2-1; 11 positions agree with TRBD2. The V gene's germline CDR1 is LGHNA and CDR2 YNFKEQ. CDR3 length: 13 amino acids. With 2 bases clipped from V and 16 bases from J, the junction kept 7 bases outside the gene matches. For the CDR3, the DNA is TGTGCCAGCAGCCAAAGGGTCACTAGCGGGAGTTTCTTC. Amino acids: CASSQRVTSGSFF.